This T cell receptor beta chain was profiled in a study of shared clonotypes between healthy human individuals. This CDR3 spans 15 amino acids. V was shortened by 7 bases and J by 1 base, with 14 bases between the two germline ends. Germline values: CDR1 MNHNS, CDR2 SASEGT. Source study methods: Filtering was not the same, since immunoSEQ gave junction-only sequences without quality scores. The table came from immunoSEQ multiplex PCR; TCRdb's copy has only in-frame clones and leaves some out. That table gives V, J and clone size, and the DNA gave D and trimming. Of roughly 2.4 million clones listed, around 95% are singletons. Whole-study findings and limits: Investigators collected only blood, and repertoires in tissues likely differ.

Worth noting for this clone: The antigen remains unidentified.

This chain joins TRBV6-1 and TRBJ1-5; possibly TRBD1 for D (6 bases). The sample was naive CD4+ T cells sorted from blood. Subset specified: CD45RA+ positively selected. The clonotype comes from a young man in good health. The CDR3 DNA reads TGTGCCAGCACCTGGGAGAGGGGGAGCAATCAGCCCCAGCATTTT. Translating it yields CASTWERGSNQPQHF.